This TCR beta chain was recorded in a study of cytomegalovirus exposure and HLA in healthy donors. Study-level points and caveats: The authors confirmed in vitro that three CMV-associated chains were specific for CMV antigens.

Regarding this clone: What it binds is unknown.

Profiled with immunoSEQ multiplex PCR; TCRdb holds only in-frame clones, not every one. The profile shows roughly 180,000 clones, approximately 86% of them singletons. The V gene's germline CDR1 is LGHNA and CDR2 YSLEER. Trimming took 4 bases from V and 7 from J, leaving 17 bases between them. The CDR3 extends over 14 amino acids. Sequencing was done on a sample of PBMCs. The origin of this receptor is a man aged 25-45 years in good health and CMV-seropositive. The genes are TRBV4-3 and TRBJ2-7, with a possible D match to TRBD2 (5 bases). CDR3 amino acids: CASSPTRTGPEQYF. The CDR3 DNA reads TGCGCCAGCAGCCCCACCAGGACTGGCCCGGAGCAGTACTTC.